The T cell receptor (beta chain) described here comes from a study of T-cell memory formation after mild COVID-19. Study results and caveats: The study found balanced CD4/CD8 in clones contracting day 15 to 85 and a CD4+ lean in later expanders.

With regard to this clonotype: Its antigen is still unknown.

One entry per CDR3 protein results from TCRdb running MiXCR on the 5' RACE reads. Counted here are approximately 190,000 distinct CDR3 sequences, approximately 20% occurring once; the ten biggest clones make up roughly 2.6%. With 5 bases removed from V and 4 bases from J, the gap between germline ends came to 15 bases. Germline CDR1 SEHNR, CDR2 FQNEAQ (reference sequence). The CDR3 is 14 residues long. The chain employs TRBV7-9 and TRBJ2-7; either TRBD1 or TRBD2 may supply D (5 bases each). The receptor was derived from an adult woman who had mild COVID-19 (a few samples of this study predate the infection). Cell type and time point are not known. The sequencing input was PBMCs or a T cell subset sorted from them (not recorded which). DNA of the CDR3: TGTGCCAGCAGCCCCGCATCGGGACGGTACGAGCAGTACTTC. Translation gives CASSPASGRYEQYF.